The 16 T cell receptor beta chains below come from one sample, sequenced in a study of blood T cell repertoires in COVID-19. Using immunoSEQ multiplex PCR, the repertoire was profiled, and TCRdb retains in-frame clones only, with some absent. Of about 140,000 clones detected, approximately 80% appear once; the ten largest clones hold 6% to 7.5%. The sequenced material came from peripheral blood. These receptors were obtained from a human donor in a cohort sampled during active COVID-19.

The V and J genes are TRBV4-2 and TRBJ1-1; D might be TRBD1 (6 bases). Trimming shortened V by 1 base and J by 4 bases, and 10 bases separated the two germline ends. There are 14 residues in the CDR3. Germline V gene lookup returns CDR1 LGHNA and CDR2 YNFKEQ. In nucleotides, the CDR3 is TGTGCCAGCAGCCAAGGAGGGGGACGCACTGAAGCTTTCTTT. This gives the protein CASSQGGGRTEAFF.

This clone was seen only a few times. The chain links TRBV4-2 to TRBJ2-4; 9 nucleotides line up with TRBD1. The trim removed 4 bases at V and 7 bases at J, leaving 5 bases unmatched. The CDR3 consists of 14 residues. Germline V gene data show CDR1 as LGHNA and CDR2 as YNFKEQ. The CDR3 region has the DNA TGTGCCAGCAGCCGCGGGACAGGGATTAACATTCAGTACTTC. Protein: CASSRGTGINIQYF.

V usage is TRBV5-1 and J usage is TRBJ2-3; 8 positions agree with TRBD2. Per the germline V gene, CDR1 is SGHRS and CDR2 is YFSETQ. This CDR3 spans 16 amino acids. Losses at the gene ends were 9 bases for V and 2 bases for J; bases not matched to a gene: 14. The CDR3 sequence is CATKLRGEGNTDTQYF. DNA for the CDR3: TGCGCCACCAAGCTGCGGGGGGAGGGTAACACAGATACGCAGTATTTT.

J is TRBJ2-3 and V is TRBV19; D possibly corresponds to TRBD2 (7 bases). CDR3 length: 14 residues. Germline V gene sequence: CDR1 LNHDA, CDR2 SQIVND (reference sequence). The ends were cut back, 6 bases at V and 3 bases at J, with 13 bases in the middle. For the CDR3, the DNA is TGTGCCAGTAGGGAGGGGGGGCCTACAGATACGCAGTATTTT. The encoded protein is CASREGGPTDTQYF.

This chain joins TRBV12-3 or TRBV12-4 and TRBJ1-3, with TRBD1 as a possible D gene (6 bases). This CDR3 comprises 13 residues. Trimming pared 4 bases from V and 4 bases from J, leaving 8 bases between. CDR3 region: CASSWTAGNTIYF. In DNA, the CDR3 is TGTGCCAGCAGTTGGACAGCCGGAAACACCATATATTTT.

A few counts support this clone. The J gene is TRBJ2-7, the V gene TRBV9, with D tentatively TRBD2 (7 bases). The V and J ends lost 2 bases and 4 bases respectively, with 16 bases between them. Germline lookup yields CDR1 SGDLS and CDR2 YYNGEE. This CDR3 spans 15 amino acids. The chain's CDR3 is CASSVGGGPNYEQYF. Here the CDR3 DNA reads TGTGCCAGCAGCGTGGGCGGGGGCCCCAATTACGAGCAGTACTTC.

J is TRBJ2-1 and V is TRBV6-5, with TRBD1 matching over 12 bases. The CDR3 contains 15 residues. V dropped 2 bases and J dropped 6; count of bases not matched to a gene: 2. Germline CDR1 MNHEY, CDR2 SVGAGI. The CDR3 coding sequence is TGTGCCAGCAGTTACCTGGGACAGGGGGCCAATGAGCAGTTCTTC. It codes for CASSYLGQGANEQFF.

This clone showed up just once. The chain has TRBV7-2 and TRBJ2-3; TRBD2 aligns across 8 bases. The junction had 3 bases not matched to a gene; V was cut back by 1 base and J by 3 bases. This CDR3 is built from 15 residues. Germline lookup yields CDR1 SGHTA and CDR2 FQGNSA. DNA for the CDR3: TGTGCCAGCAGCTTAGAGGGACTAGAAACAGATACGCAGTATTTT. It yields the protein CASSLEGLETDTQYF.

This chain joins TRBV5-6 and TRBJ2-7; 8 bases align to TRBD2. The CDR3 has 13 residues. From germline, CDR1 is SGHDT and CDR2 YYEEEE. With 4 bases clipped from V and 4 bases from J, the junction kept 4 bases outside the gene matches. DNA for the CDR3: TGTGCCAGCAGCCCAGCGGGGGCGTACGAGCAGTACTTC. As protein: CASSPAGAYEQYF.

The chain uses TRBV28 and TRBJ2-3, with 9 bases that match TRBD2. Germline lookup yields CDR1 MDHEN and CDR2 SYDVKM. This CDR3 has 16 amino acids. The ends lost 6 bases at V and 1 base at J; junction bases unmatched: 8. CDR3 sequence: CASRIRGGAGTDTQYF. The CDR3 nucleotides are TGTGCCAGCAGAATACGCGGGGGGGCCGGCACAGATACGCAGTATTTT.

The chain's CDR3 is CASSPTYRGGVTGELFF. The CDR3 bases are TGTGCCAGCAGCCCCACTTACAGGGGTGGGGTCACCGGGGAGCTGTTTTTT. The chain uses TRBV7-3 and TRBJ2-2; 7 bases are shared with TRBD1. With 5 bases clipped from V and 4 bases from J, the junction kept 13 bases outside the gene matches. Germline CDR1 and CDR2: SGHTA and FQGTGA. The CDR3 sequence is 17 residues long.

The CDR3 DNA reads TGCGCCAGCAGCCAAGAACTCCAGGAAGGCTACACCTTC. This encodes CASSQELQEGYTF. The J gene is TRBJ1-2, the V gene TRBV4-3; D uncertain. The germline CDR1 and CDR2 sequences are LGHNA and YSLEER. V shed 0 bases and J shed 8 bases, with 10 bases lying between them. The CDR3 loop spans 13 amino acids.

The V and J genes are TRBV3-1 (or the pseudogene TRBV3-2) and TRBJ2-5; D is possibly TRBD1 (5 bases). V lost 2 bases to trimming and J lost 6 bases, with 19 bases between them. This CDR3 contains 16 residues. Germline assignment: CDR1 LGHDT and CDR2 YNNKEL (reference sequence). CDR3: CASSQSRWQGPQTQYF. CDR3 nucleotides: TGTGCCAGCAGCCAATCAAGGTGGCAGGGCCCGCAGACCCAGTACTTC.

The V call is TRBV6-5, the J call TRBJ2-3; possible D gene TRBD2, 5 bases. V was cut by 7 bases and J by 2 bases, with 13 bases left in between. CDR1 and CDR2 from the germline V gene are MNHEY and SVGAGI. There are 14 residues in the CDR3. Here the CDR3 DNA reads TGTGCCAGCACCGCGGACTGGTACACAGATACGCAGTATTTT. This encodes CASTADWYTDTQYF.

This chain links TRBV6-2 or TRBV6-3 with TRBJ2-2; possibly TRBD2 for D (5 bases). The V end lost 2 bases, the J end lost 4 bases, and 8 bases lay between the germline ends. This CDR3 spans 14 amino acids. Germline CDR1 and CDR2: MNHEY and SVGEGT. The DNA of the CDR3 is TGTGCCAGCAGTTACGAGGGCTTCACCGGGGAGCTGTTTTTT. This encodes CASSYEGFTGELFF.

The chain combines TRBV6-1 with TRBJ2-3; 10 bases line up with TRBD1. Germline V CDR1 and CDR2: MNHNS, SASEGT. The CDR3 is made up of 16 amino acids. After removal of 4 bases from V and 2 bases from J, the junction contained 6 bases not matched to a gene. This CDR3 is CASSVGDRGSTDTQYF. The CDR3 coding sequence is TGTGCCAGCAGTGTAGGGGACAGGGGATCCACAGATACGCAGTATTTT.